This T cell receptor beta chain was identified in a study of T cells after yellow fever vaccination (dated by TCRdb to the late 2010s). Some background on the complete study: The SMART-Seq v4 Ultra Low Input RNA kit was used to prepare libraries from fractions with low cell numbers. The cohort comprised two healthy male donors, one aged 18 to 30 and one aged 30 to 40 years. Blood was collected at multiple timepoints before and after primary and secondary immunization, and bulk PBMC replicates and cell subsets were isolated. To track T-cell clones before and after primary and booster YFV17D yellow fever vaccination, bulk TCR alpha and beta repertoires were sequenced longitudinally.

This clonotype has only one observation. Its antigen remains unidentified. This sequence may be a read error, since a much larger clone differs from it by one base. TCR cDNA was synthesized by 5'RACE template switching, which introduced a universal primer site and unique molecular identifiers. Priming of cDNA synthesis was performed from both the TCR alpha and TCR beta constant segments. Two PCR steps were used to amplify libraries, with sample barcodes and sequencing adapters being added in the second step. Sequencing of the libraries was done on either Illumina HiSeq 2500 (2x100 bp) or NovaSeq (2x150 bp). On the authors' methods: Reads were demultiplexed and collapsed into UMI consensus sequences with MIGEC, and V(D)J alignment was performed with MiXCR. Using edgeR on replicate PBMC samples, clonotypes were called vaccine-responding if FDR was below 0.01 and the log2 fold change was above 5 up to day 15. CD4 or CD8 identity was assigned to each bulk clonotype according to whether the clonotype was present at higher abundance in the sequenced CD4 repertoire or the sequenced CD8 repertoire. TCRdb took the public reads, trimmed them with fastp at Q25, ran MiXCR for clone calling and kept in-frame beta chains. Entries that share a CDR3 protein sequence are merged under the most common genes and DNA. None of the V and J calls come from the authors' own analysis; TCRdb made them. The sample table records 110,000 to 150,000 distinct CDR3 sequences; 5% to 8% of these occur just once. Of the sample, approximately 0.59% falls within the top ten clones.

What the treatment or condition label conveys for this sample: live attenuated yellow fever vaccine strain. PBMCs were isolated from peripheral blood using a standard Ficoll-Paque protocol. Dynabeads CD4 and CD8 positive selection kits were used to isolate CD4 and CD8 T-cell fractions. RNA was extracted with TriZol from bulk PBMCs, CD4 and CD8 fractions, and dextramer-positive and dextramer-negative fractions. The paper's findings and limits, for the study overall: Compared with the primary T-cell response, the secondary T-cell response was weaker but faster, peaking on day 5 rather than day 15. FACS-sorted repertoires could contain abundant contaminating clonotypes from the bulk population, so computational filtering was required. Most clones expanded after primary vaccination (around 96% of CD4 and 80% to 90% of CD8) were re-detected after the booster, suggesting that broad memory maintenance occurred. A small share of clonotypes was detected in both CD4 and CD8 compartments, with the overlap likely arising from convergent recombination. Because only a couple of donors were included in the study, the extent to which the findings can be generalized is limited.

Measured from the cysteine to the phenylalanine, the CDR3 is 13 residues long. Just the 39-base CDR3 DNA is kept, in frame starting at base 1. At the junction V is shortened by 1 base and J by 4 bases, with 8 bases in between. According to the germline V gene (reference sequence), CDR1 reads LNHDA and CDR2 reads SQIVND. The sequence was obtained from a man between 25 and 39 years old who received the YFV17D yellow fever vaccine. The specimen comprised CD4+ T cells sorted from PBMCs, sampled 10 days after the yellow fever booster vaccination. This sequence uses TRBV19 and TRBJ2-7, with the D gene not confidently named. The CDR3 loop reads CASSIGKAYEQYF. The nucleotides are TGTGCCAGTAGTATAGGAAAGGCGTACGAGCAGTACTTC. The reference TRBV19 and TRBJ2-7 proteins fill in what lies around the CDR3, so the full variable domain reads DGGITQSPKYLFRKEGQNVTLSCEQNLNHDAMYWYRQDPGQGLRLIYYSQIVNDFQKGDIAEGYSVSREKKESFPLTVTSAQKNPTAFYLCASSIGKAYEQYFGPGTRLTVT.